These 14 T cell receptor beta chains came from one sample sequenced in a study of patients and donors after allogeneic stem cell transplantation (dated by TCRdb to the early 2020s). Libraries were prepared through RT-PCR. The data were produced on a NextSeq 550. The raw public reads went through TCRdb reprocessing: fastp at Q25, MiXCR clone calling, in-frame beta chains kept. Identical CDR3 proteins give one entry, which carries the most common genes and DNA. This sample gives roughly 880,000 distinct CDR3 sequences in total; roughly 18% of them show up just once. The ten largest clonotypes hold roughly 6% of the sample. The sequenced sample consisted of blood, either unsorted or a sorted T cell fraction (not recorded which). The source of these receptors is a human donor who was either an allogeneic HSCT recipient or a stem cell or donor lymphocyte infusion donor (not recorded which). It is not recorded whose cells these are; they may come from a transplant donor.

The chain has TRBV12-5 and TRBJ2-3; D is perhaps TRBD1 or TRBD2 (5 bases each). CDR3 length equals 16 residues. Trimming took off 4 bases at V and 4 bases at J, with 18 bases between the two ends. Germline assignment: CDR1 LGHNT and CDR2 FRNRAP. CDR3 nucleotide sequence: TGTGCTAGTGGTTGGGGCTCGGGGAATCGAGCAGATACGCAGTATTTT. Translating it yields CASGWGSGNRADTQYF.

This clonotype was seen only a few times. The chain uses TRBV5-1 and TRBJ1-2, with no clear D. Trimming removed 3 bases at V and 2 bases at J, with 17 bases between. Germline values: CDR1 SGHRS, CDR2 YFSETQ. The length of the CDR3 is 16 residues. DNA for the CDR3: TGCGCCAGCAGCTCCGGACCGGAGGGAGGGAACTATGGCTACACCTTC. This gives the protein CASSSGPEGGNYGYTF.

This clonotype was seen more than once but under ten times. The CDR3 loop reads CASSQGSGTAYGYTF. CDR3 DNA sequence: TGTGCCAGCAGCCAAGGCTCCGGGACTGCGTATGGCTACACCTTC. This sequence joins TRBV3-1 and TRBJ1-2; TRBD1 is a possible D gene (5 bases). The V gene lost 1 base and the J gene lost 5 bases, with 14 bases spanning the gap. The length of the CDR3 is 15 residues. Germline V gene data show CDR1 as LGHDT and CDR2 as YNNKEL (reference sequence).

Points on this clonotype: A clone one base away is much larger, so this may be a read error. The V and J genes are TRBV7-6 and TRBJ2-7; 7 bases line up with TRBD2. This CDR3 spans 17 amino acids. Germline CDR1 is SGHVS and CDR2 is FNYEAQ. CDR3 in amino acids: CASSLVAVAGTYHEQHF. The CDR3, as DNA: TGTGCCAGCAGCTTAGTGGCGGTAGCGGGTACTTACCACGAGCAGCACTTC.

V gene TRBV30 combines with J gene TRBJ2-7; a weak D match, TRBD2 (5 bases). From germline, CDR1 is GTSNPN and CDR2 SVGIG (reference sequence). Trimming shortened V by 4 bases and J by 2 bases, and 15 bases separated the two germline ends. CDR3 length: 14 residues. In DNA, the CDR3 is TGTGCCTGGAAAACTACGGACTCAGCCTACGAGCAGTACTTC. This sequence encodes CAWKTTDSAYEQYF.

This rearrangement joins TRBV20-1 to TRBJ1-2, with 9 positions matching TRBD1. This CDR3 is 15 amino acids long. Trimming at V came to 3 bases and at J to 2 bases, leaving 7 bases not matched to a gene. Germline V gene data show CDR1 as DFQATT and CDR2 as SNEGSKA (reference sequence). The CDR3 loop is CSARPRDRENYGYTF. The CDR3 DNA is TGCAGTGCTAGGCCCCGGGACAGGGAGAACTATGGCTACACCTTC.

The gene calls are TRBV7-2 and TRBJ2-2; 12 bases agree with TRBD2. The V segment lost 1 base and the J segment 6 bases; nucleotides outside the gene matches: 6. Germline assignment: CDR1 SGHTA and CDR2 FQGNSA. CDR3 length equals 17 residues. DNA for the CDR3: TGTGCCAGCAGCTTAGGGAGAGCTAGCGGGGGGGCCGGGGAGCTGTTTTTT. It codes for CASSLGRASGGAGELFF.

The CDR3 spells CASSLTPGTNYEQYF. The CDR3, as DNA: TGTGCCAGCAGTTTAACGCCCGGGACCAACTACGAGCAGTACTTC. The chain employs TRBV27 and TRBJ2-7; D is perhaps TRBD1 or TRBD2 (5 bases each). This CDR3 is 15 amino acids long. The germline V and J ends were trimmed by 2 bases and 3 bases, with 14 bases remaining between them. Looked up from germline, CDR1 is MNHEY and CDR2 is SMNVEV (reference sequence).

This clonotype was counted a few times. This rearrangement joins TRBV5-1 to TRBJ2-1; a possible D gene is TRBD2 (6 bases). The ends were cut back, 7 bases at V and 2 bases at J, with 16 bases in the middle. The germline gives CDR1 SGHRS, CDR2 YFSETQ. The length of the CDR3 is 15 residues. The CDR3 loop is CASRSDGGPYNEQFF. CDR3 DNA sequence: TGCGCCAGCCGCTCGGACGGAGGGCCCTACAATGAGCAGTTCTTC. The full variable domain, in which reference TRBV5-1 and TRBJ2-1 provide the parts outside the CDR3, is KAGVTQTPRYLIKTRGQQVTLSCSPISGHRSVSWYQQTPGQGLQFLFEYFSETQRNKGNFPGRFSGRQFSNSRSEMNVSTLELGDSALYLCASRSDGGPYNEQFFGPGTRLTVL.

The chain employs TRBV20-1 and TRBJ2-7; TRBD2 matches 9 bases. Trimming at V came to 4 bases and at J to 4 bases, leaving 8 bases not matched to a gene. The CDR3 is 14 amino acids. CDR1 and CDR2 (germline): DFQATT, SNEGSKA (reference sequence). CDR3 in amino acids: CSATKLAGGYEQYF. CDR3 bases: TGCAGTGCTACGAAACTGGCGGGGGGGTACGAGCAGTACTTC.

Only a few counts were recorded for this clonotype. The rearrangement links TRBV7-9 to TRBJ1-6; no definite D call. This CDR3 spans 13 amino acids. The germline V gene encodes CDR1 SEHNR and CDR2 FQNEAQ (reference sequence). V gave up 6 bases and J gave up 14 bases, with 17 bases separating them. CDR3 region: CASSGTTGFTLHF. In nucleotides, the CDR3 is TGTGCCAGCAGTGGAACTACTGGGTTCACCCTCCACTTT.

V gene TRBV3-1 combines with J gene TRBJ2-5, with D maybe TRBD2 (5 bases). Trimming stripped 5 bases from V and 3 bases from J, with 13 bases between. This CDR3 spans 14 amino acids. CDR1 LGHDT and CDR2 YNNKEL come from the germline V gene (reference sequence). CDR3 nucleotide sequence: TGTGCCAGCAGCAAGAGGGATTGGGAAGAGACCCAGTACTTC. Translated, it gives CASSKRDWEETQYF.

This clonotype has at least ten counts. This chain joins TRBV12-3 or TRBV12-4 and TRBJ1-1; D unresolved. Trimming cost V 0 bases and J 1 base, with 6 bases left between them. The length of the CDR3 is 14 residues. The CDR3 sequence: CASSLARTNTEAFF. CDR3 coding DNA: TGTGCCAGCAGTTTAGCGCGGACGAACACTGAAGCTTTCTTT.

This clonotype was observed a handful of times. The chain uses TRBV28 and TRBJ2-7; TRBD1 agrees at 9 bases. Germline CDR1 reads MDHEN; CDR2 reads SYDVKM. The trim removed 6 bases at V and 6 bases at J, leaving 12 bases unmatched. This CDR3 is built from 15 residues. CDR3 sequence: CASRLFTGGLVEQYF. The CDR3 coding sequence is TGTGCCAGCAGATTGTTTACAGGGGGCTTAGTCGAGCAGTACTTC.